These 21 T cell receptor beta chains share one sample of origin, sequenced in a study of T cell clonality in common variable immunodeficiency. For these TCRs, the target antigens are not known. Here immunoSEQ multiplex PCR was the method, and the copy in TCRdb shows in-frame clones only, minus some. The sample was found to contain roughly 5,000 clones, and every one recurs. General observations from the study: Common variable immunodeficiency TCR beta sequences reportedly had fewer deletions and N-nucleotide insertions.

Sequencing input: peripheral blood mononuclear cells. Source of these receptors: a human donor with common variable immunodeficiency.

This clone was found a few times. CDR3 protein: CASMGQSYEQYF. The sequenced part of the CDR3 DNA is TGTGCCAGCATGGGACAGTCCTACGAG. The V gene is TRBV7-9, the J gene TRBJ2-7; 7 nucleotides agree with TRBD1. The read terminates 3 residues before the CDR3 end, so the remaining end is supplied by the germline J gene. Trimming cost V 7 bases and J 1 base; bases outside gene matches: 1. CDR1 is SEHNR and CDR2 is FQNEAQ in the germline V gene (reference sequence). This CDR3 has 12 amino acids.

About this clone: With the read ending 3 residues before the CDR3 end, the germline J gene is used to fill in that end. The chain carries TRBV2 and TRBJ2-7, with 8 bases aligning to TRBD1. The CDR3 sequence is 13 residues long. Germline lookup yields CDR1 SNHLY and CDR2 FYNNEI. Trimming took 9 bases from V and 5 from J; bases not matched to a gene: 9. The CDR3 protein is CARGGQGRNEQYF. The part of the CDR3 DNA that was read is TGTGCCAGGGGAGGACAGGGTCGAAACGAG.

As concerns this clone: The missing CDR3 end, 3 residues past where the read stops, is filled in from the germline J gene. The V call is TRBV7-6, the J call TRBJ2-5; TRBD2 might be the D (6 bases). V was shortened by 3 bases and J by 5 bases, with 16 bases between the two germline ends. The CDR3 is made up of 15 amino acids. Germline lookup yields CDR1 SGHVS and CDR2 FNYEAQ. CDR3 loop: CASSFSGGGYETQYF. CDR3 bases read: TGTGCCAGCAGCTTTTCCGGGGGTGGCTATGAGACC.

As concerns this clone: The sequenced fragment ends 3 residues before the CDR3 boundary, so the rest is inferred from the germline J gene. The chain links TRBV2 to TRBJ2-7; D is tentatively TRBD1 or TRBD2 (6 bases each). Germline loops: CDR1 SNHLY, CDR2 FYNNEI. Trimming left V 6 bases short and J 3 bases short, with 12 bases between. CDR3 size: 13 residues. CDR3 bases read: TGTGCCAGCAGAGCGGAGGGGGTCTACGAG. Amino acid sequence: CASRAEGVYE. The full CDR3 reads CASRAEGVYEQYF.

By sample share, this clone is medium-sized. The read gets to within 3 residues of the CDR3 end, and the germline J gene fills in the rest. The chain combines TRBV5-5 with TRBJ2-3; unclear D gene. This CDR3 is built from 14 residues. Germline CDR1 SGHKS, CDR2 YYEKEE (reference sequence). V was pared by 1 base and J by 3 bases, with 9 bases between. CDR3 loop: CASSLIQNTDTQYF. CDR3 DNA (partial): TGTGCCAGCAGCTTGATTCAGAATACAGATACG.

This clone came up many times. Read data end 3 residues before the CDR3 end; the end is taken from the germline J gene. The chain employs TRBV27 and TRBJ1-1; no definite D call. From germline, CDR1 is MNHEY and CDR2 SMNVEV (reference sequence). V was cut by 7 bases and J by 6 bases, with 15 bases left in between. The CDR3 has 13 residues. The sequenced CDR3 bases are TGTGCCAGCAAGGCGGCCTTGGTCGCTGAA. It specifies CASKAALVAE. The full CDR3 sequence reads CASKAALVAEAFF.

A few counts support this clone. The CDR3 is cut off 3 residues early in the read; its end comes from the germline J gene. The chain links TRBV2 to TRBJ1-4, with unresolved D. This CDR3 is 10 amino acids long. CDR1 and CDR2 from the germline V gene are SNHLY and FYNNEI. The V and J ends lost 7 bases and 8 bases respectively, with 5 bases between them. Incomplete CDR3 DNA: TGTGCCAGCAAGGCCGAAAAA. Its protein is CASKAEK. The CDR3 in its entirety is CASKAEKLFF.

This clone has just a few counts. CDR3 sequence reads: CASSDRTGSYEKLFF. The sequenced part of the CDR3 DNA is TGTGCCAGCAGCGACCGGACAGGGTCTTACGAAAAA. V and J are TRBV7-9 and TRBJ1-4; TRBD1 matches at 8 bases. Read data end 3 residues before the CDR3 end; the end is taken from the germline J gene. J gave up 8 bases and V 5 bases, and 10 bases lay outside the gene matches. Germline CDR1 SEHNR, CDR2 FQNEAQ (reference sequence). The CDR3 extends over 15 amino acids.

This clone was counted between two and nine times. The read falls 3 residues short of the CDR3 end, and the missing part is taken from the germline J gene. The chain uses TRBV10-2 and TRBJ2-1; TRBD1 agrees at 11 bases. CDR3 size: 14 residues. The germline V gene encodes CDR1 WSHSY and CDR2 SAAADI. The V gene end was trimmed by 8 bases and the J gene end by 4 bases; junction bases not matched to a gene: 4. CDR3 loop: CASEGQGGYNEQFF. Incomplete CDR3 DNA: TGCGCCAGCGAGGGACAGGGGGGATACAATGAG.

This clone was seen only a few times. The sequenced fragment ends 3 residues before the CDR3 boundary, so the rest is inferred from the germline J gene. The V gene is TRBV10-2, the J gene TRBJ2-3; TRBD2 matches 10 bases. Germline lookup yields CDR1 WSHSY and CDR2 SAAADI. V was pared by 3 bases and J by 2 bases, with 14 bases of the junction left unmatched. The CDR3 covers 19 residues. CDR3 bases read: TGCGCCAGCAGTGAAGGGAATAAAGGACTAGCGGTTTACACAGATACG. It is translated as CASSEGNKGLAVYTDT. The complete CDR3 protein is CASSEGNKGLAVYTDTQYF.

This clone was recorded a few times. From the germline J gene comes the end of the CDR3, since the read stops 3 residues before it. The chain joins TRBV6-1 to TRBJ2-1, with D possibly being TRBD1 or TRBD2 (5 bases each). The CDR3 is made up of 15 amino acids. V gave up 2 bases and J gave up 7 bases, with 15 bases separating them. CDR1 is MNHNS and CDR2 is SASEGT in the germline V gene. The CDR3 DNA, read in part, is TGTGCCAGCAGTGAAAGAGGGGCCTTCGGGAATGAG. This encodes CASSERGAFGNE. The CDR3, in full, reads CASSERGAFGNEQFF.

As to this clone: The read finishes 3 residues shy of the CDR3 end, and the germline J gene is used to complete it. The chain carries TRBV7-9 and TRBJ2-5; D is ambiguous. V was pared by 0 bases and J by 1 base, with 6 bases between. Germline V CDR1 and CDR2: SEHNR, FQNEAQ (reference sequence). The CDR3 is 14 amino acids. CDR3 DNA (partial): TGTGCCAGCAGCTTAGCCGCAGGCCAAGAGACC. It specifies CASSLAAGQET. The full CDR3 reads CASSLAAGQETQYF.

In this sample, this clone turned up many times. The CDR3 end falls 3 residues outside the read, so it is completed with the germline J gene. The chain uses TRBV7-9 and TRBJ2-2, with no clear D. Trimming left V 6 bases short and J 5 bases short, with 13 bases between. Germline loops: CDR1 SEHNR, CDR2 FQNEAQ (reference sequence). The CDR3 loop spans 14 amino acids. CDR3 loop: CASSRLTGTGELFF. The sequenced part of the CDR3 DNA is TGTGCCAGCAGTCGTCTGACTGGTACCGGGGAG.

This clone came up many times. The CDR3 is CASSLTGMLGTDTQYF. The part of the CDR3 DNA that was read is TGCGCCAGCAGCTTGACAGGGATGTTAGGCACAGATACG. The chain employs TRBV5-1 and TRBJ2-3; D is possibly TRBD1 (6 bases). With the read ending 3 residues before the CDR3 end, the germline J gene is used to fill in that end. V lost 1 base, J lost 1 base, and 13 bases lay in between. The CDR3 extends over 16 amino acids. Germline CDR1 and CDR2: SGHRS and YFSETQ.

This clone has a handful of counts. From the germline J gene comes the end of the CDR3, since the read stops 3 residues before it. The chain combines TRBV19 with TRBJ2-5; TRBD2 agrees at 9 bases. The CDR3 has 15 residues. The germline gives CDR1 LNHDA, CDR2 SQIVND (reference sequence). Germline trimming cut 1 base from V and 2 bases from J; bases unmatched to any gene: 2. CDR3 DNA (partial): TGTGCCAGTAGTATAGGTAGCGGGAGACAAGAGACC. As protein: CASSIGSGRQET. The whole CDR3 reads CASSIGSGRQETQYF.

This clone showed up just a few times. CDR3 residues: CASTSGTFSSPLHF. CDR3 bases read: TGTGCCAGCACCTCCGGGACTTTCTCATCACCC. The rearrangement links TRBV7-9 to TRBJ1-6, with TRBD1 as a possible D gene (5 bases). The read ends 3 residues shy of where the CDR3 ends; the end is completed using the germline J gene. The CDR3 has 14 amino acids. The V gene's germline CDR1 is SEHNR and CDR2 FQNEAQ (reference sequence). The V gene lost 7 bases and the J gene lost 10 bases, with 17 bases spanning the gap.

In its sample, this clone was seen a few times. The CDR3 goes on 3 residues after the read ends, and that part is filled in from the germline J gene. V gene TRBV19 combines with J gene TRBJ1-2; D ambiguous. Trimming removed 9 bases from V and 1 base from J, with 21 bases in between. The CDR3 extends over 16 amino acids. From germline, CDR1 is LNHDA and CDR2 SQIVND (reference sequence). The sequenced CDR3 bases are TGTGCCAGCAGCTCGCGTTTAGGCGGAATTAACTATGGC. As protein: CASSSRLGGINYG. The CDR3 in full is CASSSRLGGINYGYTF.

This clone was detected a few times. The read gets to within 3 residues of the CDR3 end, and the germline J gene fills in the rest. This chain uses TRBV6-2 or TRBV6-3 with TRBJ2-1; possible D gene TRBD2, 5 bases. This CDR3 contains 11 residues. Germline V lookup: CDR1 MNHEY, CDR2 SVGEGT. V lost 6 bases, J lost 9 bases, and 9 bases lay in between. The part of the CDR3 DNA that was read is TGTGCCAGCAGACGGGGTTTTGAG. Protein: CASRRGFE. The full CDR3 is CASRRGFEQFF.

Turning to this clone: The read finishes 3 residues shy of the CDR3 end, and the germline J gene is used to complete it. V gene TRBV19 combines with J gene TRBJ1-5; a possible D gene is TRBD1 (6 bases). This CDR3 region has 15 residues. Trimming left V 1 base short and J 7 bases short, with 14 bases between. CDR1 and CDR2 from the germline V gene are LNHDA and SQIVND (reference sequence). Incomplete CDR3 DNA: TGTGCCAGTAGTATAGTCCAGGACAGCATCCAGCCC. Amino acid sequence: CASSIVQDSIQP. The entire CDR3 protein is CASSIVQDSIQPQHF.

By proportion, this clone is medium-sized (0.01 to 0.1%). Incomplete CDR3 DNA: TGCAGCGTTGGGGGGGGGCAAGAGACC. Residues: CSVGGGQET. The CDR3, in full, reads CSVGGGQETQYF. The V gene is TRBV29-1, the J gene TRBJ2-5; TRBD2 matches 7 bases. The read ends 3 residues before the CDR3 terminus; that terminus is restored from the germline J gene. The CDR3 loop spans 12 amino acids. Losses at the gene ends were 4 bases for V and 2 bases for J; bases not matched to a gene: 1. CDR1 and CDR2 from the germline V gene are SQVTM and ANQGSEA.

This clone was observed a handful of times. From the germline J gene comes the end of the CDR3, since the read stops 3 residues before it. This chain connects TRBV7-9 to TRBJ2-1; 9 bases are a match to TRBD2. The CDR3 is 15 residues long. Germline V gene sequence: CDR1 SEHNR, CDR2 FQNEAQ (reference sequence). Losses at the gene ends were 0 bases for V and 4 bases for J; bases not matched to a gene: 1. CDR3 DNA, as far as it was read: TGTGCCAGCAGCTTAGCTAGCGGGGGTTACAATGAG. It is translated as CASSLASGGYNE. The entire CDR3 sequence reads CASSLASGGYNEQFF.